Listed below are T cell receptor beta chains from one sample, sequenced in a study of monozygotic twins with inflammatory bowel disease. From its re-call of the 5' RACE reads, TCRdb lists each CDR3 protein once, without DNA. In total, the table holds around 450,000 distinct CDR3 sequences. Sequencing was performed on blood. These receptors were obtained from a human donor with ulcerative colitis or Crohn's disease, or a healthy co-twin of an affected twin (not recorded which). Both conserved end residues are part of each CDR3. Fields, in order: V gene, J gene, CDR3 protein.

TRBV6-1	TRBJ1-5	CASRPGQGGQPQHF
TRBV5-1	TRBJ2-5	CASSYYPQGNQETQYF
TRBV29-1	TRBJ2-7	CSGLTSGGYEQYF
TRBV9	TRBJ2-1	CASSVAPRGTLVADEQFF
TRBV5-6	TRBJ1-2	CASSLWSDYGYTF
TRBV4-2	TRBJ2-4	CASSQDDRVRSIQYF
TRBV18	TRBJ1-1	CASSPGLTGNTEAFF
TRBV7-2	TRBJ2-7	CASSRDRSSYEQYF
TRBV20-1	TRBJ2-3	CTPGHRTDTQYF
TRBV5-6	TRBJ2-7	CASSLGHSYEQYF
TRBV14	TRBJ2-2	CASSQTHRAGTGELFF
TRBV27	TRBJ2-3	CASSLSTYRGKTQYF
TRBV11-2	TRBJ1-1	CASSLVYGNTEAFF
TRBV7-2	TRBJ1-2	CASSLAAGGIGGYTF
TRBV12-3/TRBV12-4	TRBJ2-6	CASSRGCGANVLTF
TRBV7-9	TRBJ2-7	CASSQGQGRQYF
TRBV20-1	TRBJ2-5	CSARGTSGRAPVSAQYF
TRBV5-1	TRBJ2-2	CASSQNGAGQYTGELFF